The entry that follows covers one T cell receptor (beta chain) sequence. The antigen remains unidentified. Primers: 60 Vbeta forward and 13 Jbeta reverse. The data were produced by immunoSEQ multiplex PCR, yet TCRdb's version contains in-frame clones alone and is incomplete. The table includes under 110,000 clones, about 81% detected once. The sample comes from a study of cytomegalovirus exposure and HLA in healthy donors. This CDR3 region has 12 residues. CDR1 is SGHNT, CDR2 YYREEE, per germline (reference sequence). Trimming pared 3 bases from V and 4 bases from J, leaving 7 bases between. General study findings and limits: Sequencing artifact likely explains a cluster of highly shared sequence variants. In a later analysis, compared with equally common non-associated chains, HLA-associated beta chains were more expanded.

Sequenced sample: PBMCs. The TCR sequence derives from a male donor in good health and CMV-seropositive. The chain employs TRBV5-4 and TRBJ1-2; D is possibly TRBD1 (6 bases). DNA of the CDR3: TGTGCCAGCAGCTCAGGGGTCTATGGCTACACCTTC. Translating it yields CASSSGVYGYTF.